This T cell receptor beta chain was found in a study of T cell repertoires in cytomegalovirus infection. Points from the study as a whole: In two of eight donors, the top clonotype was HLA-C-restricted CMV-specific.

One entry per CDR3 protein, called by TCRdb with MiXCR from the reads. Of about 740,000 distinct CDR3 sequences detected, roughly 35% appear once; the ten largest clones hold roughly 2.9%. Note on this clonotype: Its antigen remains unknown.

Sequenced: PBMCs. This clonotype was sampled from a human donor in good health (CMV status not recorded). Some clones in this sample may be carry-over from other donors' samples.

CDR3 amino acids: CATSRVDRAPNEQFF. CDR3 coding DNA: TGTGCCACCAGCAGAGTAGACAGGGCCCCCAATGAGCAGTTCTTC. This chain connects TRBV15 to TRBJ2-1, with 7 bases matching TRBD1. CDR3 length: 15 amino acids. Germline CDR1 reads LNHNV; CDR2 reads YYDKDF (reference sequence). Trimming at V came to 1 base and at J to 6 bases, leaving 6 bases not matched to a gene.